The rows below give T cell receptor beta chains drawn from one sample of a study of T cell responses to AZD1222 COVID-19 vaccine. Profiled with immunoSEQ multiplex PCR; TCRdb holds only in-frame clones, not every one. The sample carries over 100,000 clones, around nine tenths recorded once. Sequenced here: peripheral blood, sampled on day 0 of AZD1222 vaccination. These receptors were taken from an adult in good health. The CDR3 runs from the conserved cysteine through the conserved F or W. A D gene is named only where the DNA matches it firmly. Rows give clone size only sometimes, using once, few, many, or a class for an expanded clone.

d_gene: .; len: 12; abundance: .; j_gene: TRBJ2-5; v_gene: TRBV5-4; CDR3aa: CASSGGRETQYF; CDR3nt: TGTGCCAGCAGCGGGGGGCGAGAGACCCAGTACTTC
d_gene: .; len: 14; abundance: .; j_gene: TRBJ2-7; v_gene: TRBV9; CDR3aa: CASSVGTVNYEQYF; CDR3nt: TGTGCCAGCAGCGTAGGGACGGTCAACTACGAGCAGTACTTC
d_gene: .; len: 14; abundance: .; j_gene: TRBJ1-3; v_gene: TRBV6-5; CDR3aa: CASSSGTAGNTIYF; CDR3nt: TGTGCCAGCAGCTCCGGGACTGCTGGAAACACCATATATTTT
d_gene: .; len: 15; abundance: .; j_gene: TRBJ1-1; v_gene: TRBV19; CDR3aa: CANPAPAPRGTEAFF; CDR3nt: TGTGCCAATCCGGCGCCGGCTCCCAGGGGCACTGAAGCTTTCTTT
d_gene: .; len: 15; abundance: few; j_gene: TRBJ1-4; v_gene: TRBV7-2; CDR3aa: CASSLWLATNEKLFF; CDR3nt: TGTGCCAGCAGCTTATGGTTGGCGACTAATGAAAAACTGTTTTTT
d_gene: .; len: 15; abundance: .; j_gene: TRBJ1-6; v_gene: TRBV6-5; CDR3aa: CASIPSWQTNSPLHF; CDR3nt: TGTGCCAGCATCCCTAGTTGGCAGACTAATTCACCCCTCCACTTT
d_gene: .; len: 11; abundance: .; j_gene: TRBJ2-3; v_gene: TRBV11-1; CDR3aa: CASSLADTQYF; CDR3nt: TGTGCCAGCAGCTTGGCGGATACGCAGTATTTT
d_gene: TRBD2; len: 15; abundance: .; j_gene: TRBJ2-1; v_gene: TRBV6-5; CDR3aa: CASSYNLADYSEQFF; CDR3nt: TGTGCCAGCAGTTACAACCTAGCGGACTACAGCGAGCAGTTCTTC
d_gene: TRBD1; len: 13; abundance: .; j_gene: TRBJ1-2; v_gene: TRBV9; CDR3aa: CASSVNRGYGYTF; CDR3nt: TGTGCCAGCAGCGTAAACAGGGGCTATGGCTACACCTTC
d_gene: TRBD1; len: 17; abundance: once; j_gene: TRBJ1-5; v_gene: TRBV27; CDR3aa: CASSLSGTAYSNQPQHF; CDR3nt: TGTGCCAGCAGTTTATCCGGGACAGCCTATAGCAATCAGCCCCAGCATTTT
d_gene: TRBD1; len: 17; abundance: .; j_gene: TRBJ2-2; v_gene: TRBV7-9; CDR3aa: CASSPSVGQGNTGELFF; CDR3nt: TGTGCCAGCAGCCCGAGCGTGGGACAGGGGAACACCGGGGAGCTGTTTTTT
d_gene: .; len: 13; abundance: .; j_gene: TRBJ2-3; v_gene: TRBV5-1; CDR3aa: CASSVRGTDTQYF; CDR3nt: TGCGCCAGCAGTGTTCGGGGCACAGATACGCAGTATTTT
d_gene: .; len: 11; abundance: .; j_gene: TRBJ1-2; v_gene: TRBV30; CDR3aa: CAWSVPGFYTF; CDR3nt: TGTGCCTGGAGTGTACCCGGGTTCTACACCTTC
d_gene: TRBD1; len: 15; abundance: .; j_gene: TRBJ1-1; v_gene: TRBV18; CDR3aa: CASSVAGTGHTEAFF; CDR3nt: TGTGCCAGCTCAGTGGCCGGGACAGGGCACACTGAAGCTTTCTTT
d_gene: TRBD2; len: 14; abundance: once; j_gene: TRBJ2-5; v_gene: TRBV2; CDR3aa: CASSVLAAKETQYF; CDR3nt: TGTGCCAGCAGTGTCCTAGCGGCTAAAGAGACCCAGTACTTC
d_gene: .; len: 15; abundance: .; j_gene: TRBJ1-3; v_gene: TRBV5-5; CDR3aa: CASSFEGYSGNTIYF; CDR3nt: TGTGCCAGCAGCTTTGAAGGTTACTCTGGAAACACCATATATTTT
d_gene: .; len: 19; abundance: .; j_gene: TRBJ2-5; v_gene: TRBV21-1; CDR3aa: CASSTPRVKATYPQETQYF; CDR3nt: TGTGCCAGCAGCACCCCGCGAGTAAAAGCGACCTACCCGCAAGAGACCCAGTACTTC
d_gene: .; len: 15; abundance: once; j_gene: TRBJ1-6; v_gene: TRBV6-6; CDR3aa: CASSPKKSSNSPLHF; CDR3nt: TGTGCCAGCAGTCCCAAGAAGTCTAGTAATTCACCCCTCCACTTT
d_gene: .; len: 15; abundance: .; j_gene: TRBJ2-2; v_gene: TRBV27; CDR3aa: CASSQAAYPTGELFF; CDR3nt: TGTGCCAGCAGTCAAGCAGCGTACCCTACCGGGGAGCTGTTTTTT
d_gene: .; len: 15; abundance: .; j_gene: TRBJ2-5; v_gene: TRBV24-1; CDR3aa: CATSEVGPGGKTQYF; CDR3nt: TGTGCCACCAGTGAAGTGGGACCTGGGGGGAAGACCCAGTACTTC
d_gene: .; len: 13; abundance: few; j_gene: TRBJ1-5; v_gene: TRBV11-1; CDR3aa: CASRYKGNQPQHF; CDR3nt: TGTGCCAGCAGATACAAGGGCAATCAGCCCCAGCATTTT
d_gene: TRBD2; len: 18; abundance: .; j_gene: TRBJ2-2; v_gene: TRBV4-3; CDR3aa: CASSQDPGAAGHTGELFF; CDR3nt: TGCGCCAGCAGCCAAGACCCCGGTGCAGCGGGGCACACCGGGGAGCTGTTTTTT
d_gene: TRBD2; len: 15; abundance: few; j_gene: TRBJ2-1; v_gene: TRBV7-2; CDR3aa: CASSSRTSGVNEQFF; CDR3nt: TGTGCCAGCAGCTCAAGGACTAGCGGGGTTAATGAGCAGTTCTTC
d_gene: .; len: 13; abundance: .; j_gene: TRBJ1-2; v_gene: TRBV7-2; CDR3aa: CASSPDARLGYTF; CDR3nt: TGTGCCAGCAGCCCGGACGCCCGCTTAGGCTACACCTTC
d_gene: .; len: 15; abundance: .; j_gene: TRBJ1-2; v_gene: TRBV6-5; CDR3aa: CAITSGGTSFYGYTF; CDR3nt: TGTGCCATCACCTCGGGGGGAACCTCCTTCTATGGCTACACCTTC
d_gene: TRBD1; len: 13; abundance: .; j_gene: TRBJ1-2; v_gene: TRBV6-1; CDR3aa: CASSEDRGYGYTF; CDR3nt: TGTGCCAGCAGTGAAGACAGGGGGTATGGCTACACCTTC
d_gene: .; len: 18; abundance: .; j_gene: TRBJ2-6; v_gene: TRBV4-1; CDR3aa: CASSQDLRTGLGANVLTF; CDR3nt: TGCGCCAGCAGCCAAGATCTGAGAACCGGGCTTGGGGCCAACGTCCTGACTTTC
d_gene: .; len: 14; abundance: .; j_gene: TRBJ1-5; v_gene: TRBV27; CDR3aa: CASSPNYSNQPQHF; CDR3nt: TGTGCCAGCAGTCCGAATTATAGCAATCAGCCCCAGCATTTT
d_gene: TRBD2; len: 14; abundance: .; j_gene: TRBJ2-1; v_gene: TRBV5-1; CDR3aa: CASSLNTGGNEQFF; CDR3nt: TGCGCCAGCAGCTTGAACACCGGGGGGAATGAGCAGTTCTTC
d_gene: .; len: 14; abundance: .; j_gene: TRBJ1-1; v_gene: TRBV5-1; CDR3aa: CASSLVEGSTEAFF; CDR3nt: TGCGCCAGCAGCTTGGTAGAGGGGTCGACTGAAGCTTTCTTT
d_gene: .; len: 16; abundance: .; j_gene: TRBJ2-1; v_gene: TRBV9; CDR3aa: CASSVGLGGPYNEQFF; CDR3nt: TGTGCCAGCAGCGTAGGGCTCGGCGGGCCCTACAATGAGCAGTTCTTC
d_gene: .; len: 14; abundance: .; j_gene: TRBJ1-2; v_gene: TRBV6-5; CDR3aa: CASSRVQGDYGYTF; CDR3nt: TGTGCCAGCAGTAGGGTACAGGGAGACTATGGCTACACCTTC
d_gene: .; len: 13; abundance: .; j_gene: TRBJ2-7; v_gene: TRBV13; CDR3aa: CASSFGTHYEQYF; CDR3nt: TGTGCCAGCAGCTTTGGGACACACTACGAGCAGTACTTC
d_gene: .; len: 13; abundance: .; j_gene: TRBJ1-2; v_gene: TRBV2; CDR3aa: CASGGGGGYGYTF; CDR3nt: TGTGCCAGCGGGGGGGGTGGAGGCTATGGCTACACCTTC
d_gene: .; len: 13; abundance: .; j_gene: TRBJ1-1; v_gene: TRBV5-5; CDR3aa: CASSFGGNTEAFF; CDR3nt: TGTGCCAGCAGCTTCGGGGGAAACACTGAAGCTTTCTTT
d_gene: TRBD2; len: 16; abundance: .; j_gene: TRBJ2-7; v_gene: TRBV7-8; CDR3aa: CASSSRPAGGPYEQYF; CDR3nt: TGTGCCAGCAGCTCCCGCCCAGCGGGGGGGCCCTACGAGCAGTACTTC
d_gene: .; len: 14; abundance: .; j_gene: TRBJ1-4; v_gene: TRBV30; CDR3aa: CAWSRGLGGRRLFF; CDR3nt: TGTGCCTGGAGCCGGGGACTGGGGGGTCGTAGGCTGTTTTTT
d_gene: .; len: 15; abundance: .; j_gene: TRBJ2-5; v_gene: TRBV7-9; CDR3aa: CASSFRDQGQETQYF; CDR3nt: TGTGCCAGCAGCTTTCGGGATCAGGGACAAGAGACCCAGTACTTC
d_gene: .; len: 15; abundance: .; j_gene: TRBJ2-2; v_gene: TRBV7-2; CDR3aa: CASSLRLVGSGELFF; CDR3nt: TGTGCCAGCAGCTTAAGGCTAGTGGGGTCGGGGGAGCTGTTTTTT
d_gene: TRBD2; len: 16; abundance: .; j_gene: TRBJ2-1; v_gene: TRBV5-4; CDR3aa: CAAYGPASGAYNEQFF; CDR3nt: TGTGCCGCGTACGGACCGGCTAGCGGGGCCTACAATGAGCAGTTCTTC
d_gene: TRBD1; len: 13; abundance: .; j_gene: TRBJ1-2; v_gene: TRBV12-3/TRBV12-4; CDR3aa: CASSPQGDYGYTF; CDR3nt: TGTGCCAGCAGCCCCCAGGGGGACTATGGCTACACCTTC
d_gene: TRBD1; len: 14; abundance: .; j_gene: TRBJ1-1; v_gene: TRBV19; CDR3aa: CASGQGAGNTEAFF; CDR3nt: TGTGCCAGCGGACAGGGGGCGGGGAACACTGAAGCTTTCTTT
d_gene: .; len: 13; abundance: .; j_gene: TRBJ1-2; v_gene: TRBV6-6; CDR3aa: CASTLTRNYGYTF; CDR3nt: TGTGCCAGCACCTTAACCCGAAACTATGGCTACACCTTC
d_gene: .; len: 14; abundance: .; j_gene: TRBJ2-2; v_gene: TRBV10-3; CDR3aa: CAISGPTNTGELFF; CDR3nt: TGTGCCATCAGTGGACCGACGAACACCGGGGAGCTGTTTTTT
d_gene: TRBD1; len: 19; abundance: .; j_gene: TRBJ1-5; v_gene: TRBV4-1; CDR3aa: CASSLDPGTGGRGNQPQHF; CDR3nt: TGCGCCAGCAGCCTAGACCCGGGGACAGGGGGCCGGGGCAATCAGCCCCAGCATTTT